The clone carrying this T cell receptor (beta chain) is classed as medium-sized by frequency. UMI-labeled 5' RACE was used, and it produced the TCR beta libraries. TCRdb reprocessed the 5' RACE reads and reports one entry per CDR3 protein, with no DNA. Its table lists roughly 4,000 distinct CDR3 sequences. The CDR3 contains 13 residues. Germline V lookup: CDR1 DFQATT, CDR2 SNEGSKA (reference sequence). This sample is part of a study of human CD8 memory T cell subsets. The chain couples TRBV20-1 to TRBJ1-5; lacking DNA, the TRBD1 call made by TCRdb goes unchecked. The TCR comes from a human donor in good health. Material for sequencing was CD8+ T cells from PBMCs. Here the CDR3 reads CSASGQNNQPQHF.